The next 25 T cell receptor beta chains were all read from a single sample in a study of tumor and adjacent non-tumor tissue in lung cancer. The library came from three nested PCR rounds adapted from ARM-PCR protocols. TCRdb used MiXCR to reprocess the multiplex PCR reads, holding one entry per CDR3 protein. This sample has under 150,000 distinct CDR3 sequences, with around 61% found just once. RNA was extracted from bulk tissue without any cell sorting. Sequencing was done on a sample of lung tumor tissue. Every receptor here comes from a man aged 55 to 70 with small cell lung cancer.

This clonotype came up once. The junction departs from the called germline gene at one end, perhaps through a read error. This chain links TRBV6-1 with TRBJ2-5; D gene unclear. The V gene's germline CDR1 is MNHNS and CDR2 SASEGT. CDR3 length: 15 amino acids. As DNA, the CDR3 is TGTGCCAGCAGAGAAGACTCAATACCAAGGGAGACCCAGTACTTC. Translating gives CASREDSIPRETQYF.

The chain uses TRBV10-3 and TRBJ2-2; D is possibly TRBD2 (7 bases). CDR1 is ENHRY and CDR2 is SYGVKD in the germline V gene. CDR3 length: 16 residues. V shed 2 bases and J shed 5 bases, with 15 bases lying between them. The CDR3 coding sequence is TGTGCCATCAGTGAGACTCGAGGGGGGGGAACCGGGGAGCTGTTTTTT. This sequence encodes CAISETRGGGTGELFF.

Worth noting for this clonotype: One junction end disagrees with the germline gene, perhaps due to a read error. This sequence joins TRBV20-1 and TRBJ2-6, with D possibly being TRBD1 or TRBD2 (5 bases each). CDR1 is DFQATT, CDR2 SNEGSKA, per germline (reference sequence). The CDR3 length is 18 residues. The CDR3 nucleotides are TGCAGTACTAGAGACCATCGTTTGGGTGGTGGTGGGGCCAACATCCTGACTTTC. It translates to CSTRDHRLGGGGANILTF.

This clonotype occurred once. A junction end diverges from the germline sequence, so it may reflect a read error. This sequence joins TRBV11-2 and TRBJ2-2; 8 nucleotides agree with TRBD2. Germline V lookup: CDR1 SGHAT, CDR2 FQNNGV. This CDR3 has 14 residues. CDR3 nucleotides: TGTGTCAGCAGTGGTAGCGGGAACACCGGGGTGCTGTTTTTT. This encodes CVSSGSGNTGVLFF.

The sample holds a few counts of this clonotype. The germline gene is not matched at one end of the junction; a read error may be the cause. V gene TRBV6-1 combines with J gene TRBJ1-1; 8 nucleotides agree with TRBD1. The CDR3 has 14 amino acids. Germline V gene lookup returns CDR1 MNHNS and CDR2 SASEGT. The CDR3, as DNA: TGTGTCAGCAGTGAGACAGGGGATGTCACTGAAGCTTTCTTT. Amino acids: CVSSETGDVTEAFF.

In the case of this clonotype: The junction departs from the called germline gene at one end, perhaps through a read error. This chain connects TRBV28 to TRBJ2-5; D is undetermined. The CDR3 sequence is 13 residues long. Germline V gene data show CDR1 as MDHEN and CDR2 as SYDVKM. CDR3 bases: TGTGCCTGCAGACCAACAGCGCCCGCTACCCAATACTTC. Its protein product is CACRPTAPATQYF. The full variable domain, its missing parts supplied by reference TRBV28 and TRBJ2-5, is DVKVTQSSRYLVKRTGEKVFLECVQDMDHENMFWYRQDPGLGLRLIYFSYDVKMKEKGDIPEGYSVSREKKERFSLILESASTNQTSMYLCACRPTAPATQYFGPGTRLLVL.

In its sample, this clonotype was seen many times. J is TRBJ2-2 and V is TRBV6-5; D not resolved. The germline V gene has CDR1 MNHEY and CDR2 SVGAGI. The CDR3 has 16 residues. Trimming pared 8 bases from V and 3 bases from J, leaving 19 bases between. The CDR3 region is CASGFVSPDDTGELFF. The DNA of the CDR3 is TGTGCCAGCGGATTCGTCAGCCCTGATGACACCGGGGAGCTGTTTTTT.

The CDR3 loop is CATRYDVGGLNSPLHF. The CDR3, as DNA: TGTGCCACCAGATACGATGTTGGGGGACTTAATTCACCCCTCCACTTT. The chain joins TRBV6-5 to TRBJ1-6; the D gene is possibly TRBD1 (5 bases). The CDR3 consists of 16 residues. Germline V gene lookup returns CDR1 MNHEY and CDR2 SVGAGI. V shed 10 bases and J shed 6 bases, with 22 bases lying between them.

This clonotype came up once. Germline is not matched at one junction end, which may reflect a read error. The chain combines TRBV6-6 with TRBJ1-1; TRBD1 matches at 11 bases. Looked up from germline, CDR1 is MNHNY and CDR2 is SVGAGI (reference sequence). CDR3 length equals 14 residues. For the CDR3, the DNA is TGTGTCAGCAATTTCTACGGACAGGGGGCAGAGGCTTTCTTT. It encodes CVSNFYGQGAEAFF.

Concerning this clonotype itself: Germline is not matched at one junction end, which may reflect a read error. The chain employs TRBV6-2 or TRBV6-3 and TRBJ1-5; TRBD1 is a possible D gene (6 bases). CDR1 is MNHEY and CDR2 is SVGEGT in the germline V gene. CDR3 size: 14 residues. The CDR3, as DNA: TGTGCCACTGCTGCGGAACAGGGTAATCAACCCCAGCATTTT. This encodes CATAAEQGNQPQHF.

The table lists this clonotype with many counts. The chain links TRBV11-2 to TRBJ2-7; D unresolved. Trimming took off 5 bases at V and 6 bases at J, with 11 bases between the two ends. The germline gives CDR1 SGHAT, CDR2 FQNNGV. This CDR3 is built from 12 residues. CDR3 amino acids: CASSQVFGEQYV. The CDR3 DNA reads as TGTGCCAGCAGCCAGGTCTTCGGCGAGCAGTACGTC.

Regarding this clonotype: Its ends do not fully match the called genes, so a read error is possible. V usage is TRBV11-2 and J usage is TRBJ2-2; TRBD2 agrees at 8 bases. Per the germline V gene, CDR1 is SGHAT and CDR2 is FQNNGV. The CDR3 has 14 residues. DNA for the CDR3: TGTGCCAGCAGTGGTAGCGGGAACACCGGGGAGCTAATTTTT. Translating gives CASSGSGNTGELIF.

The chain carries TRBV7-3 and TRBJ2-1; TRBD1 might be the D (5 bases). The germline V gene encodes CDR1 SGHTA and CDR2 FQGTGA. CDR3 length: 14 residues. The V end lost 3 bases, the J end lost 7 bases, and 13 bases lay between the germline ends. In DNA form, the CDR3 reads TGTGCCAGCAGCTTGGGGAACAGGCTAAATGAGCAGTTCTTC. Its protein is CASSLGNRLNEQFF.

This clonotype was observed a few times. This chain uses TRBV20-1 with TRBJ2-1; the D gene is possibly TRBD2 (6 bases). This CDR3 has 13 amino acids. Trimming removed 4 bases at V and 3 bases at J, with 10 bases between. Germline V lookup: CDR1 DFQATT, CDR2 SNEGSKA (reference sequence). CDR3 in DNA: TGCAGTGCTACGGAGGGGAACTACAATGAGCAGTTCTTC. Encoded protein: CSATEGNYNEQFF.

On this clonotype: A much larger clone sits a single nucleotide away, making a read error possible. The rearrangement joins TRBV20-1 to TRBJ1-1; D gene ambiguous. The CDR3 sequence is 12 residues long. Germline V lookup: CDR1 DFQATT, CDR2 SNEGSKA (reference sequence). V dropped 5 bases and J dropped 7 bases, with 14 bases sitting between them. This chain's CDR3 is CSALRGVGEAFF. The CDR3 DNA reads TGCAGTGCTCTCCGTGGGGTAGGTGAAGCTTTCTTT.

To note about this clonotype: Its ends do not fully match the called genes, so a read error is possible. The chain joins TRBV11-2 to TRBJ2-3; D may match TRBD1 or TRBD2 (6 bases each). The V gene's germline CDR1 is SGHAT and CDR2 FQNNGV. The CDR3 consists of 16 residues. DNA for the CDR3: TGTGTCAGCACCTCAACTCTAGGAGGGGGAACTGATACGCAGTATTTT. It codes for CVSTSTLGGGTDTQYF.

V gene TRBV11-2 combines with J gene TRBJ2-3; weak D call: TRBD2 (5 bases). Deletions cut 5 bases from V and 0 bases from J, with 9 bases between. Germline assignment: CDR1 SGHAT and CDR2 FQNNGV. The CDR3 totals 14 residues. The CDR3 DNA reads TGTGCCAGCAGCCGCGCGGGCAGCACAGATACGCAGTATTTT. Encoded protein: CASSRAGSTDTQYF.

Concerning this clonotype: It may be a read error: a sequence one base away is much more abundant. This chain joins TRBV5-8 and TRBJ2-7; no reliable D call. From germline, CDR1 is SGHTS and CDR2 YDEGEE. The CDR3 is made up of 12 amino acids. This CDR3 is CASNLGFYEQYF. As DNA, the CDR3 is TGTGCCAGCAACTTGGGGTTTTACGAGCAGTACTTC. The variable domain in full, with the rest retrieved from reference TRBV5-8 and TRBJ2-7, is EAGVTQSPTHLIKTRGQQATLRCSPISGHTSVYWYQQALGLGLQFLLWYDEGEERNRGNFPPRFSGRQFPNYSSELNVNALELEDSALYLCASNLGFYEQYFGPGTRLTVT.

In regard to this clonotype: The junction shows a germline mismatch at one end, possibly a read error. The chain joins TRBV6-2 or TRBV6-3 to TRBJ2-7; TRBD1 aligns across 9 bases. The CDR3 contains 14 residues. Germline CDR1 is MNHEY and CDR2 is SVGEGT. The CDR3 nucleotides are TGTGCCAGTAGCCACGGGACAGGGACCTACGAGAAGTACTTC. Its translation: CASSHGTGTYEKYF.

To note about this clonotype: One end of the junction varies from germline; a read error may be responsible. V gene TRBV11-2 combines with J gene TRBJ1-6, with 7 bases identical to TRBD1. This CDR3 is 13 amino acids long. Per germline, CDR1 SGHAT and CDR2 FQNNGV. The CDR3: CANSDHRGLALHF. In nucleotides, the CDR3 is TGTGCCAACAGCGACCACAGGGGTCTGGCCCTCCACTTT. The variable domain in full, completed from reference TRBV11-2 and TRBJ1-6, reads EAGVAQSPRYKIIEKRQSVAFWCNPISGHATLYWYQQILGQGPKLLIQFQNNGVVDDSQLPKDRFSAERLKGVDSTLKIQPAKLEDSAVYLCANSDHRGLALHFGNGTRLTVT.

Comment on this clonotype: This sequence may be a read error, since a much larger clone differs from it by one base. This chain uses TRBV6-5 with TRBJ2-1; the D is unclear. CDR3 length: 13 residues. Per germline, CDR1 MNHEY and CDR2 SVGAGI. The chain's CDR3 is CVSSYFGMNEQFF. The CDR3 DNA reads TGTGTCAGCAGTTATTTTGGGATGAATGAGCAGTTCTTC.

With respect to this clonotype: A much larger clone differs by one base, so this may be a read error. The CDR3 protein is CASSRELAETQYF. CDR3 bases: TGTGCCAGCAGCCGCGAACTAGCAGAGACCCAGTACTTC. The chain couples TRBV11-3 to TRBJ2-5, with TRBD2 as a possible D gene (6 bases). Germline CDR1 and CDR2: SGHNT and YENEEA. There are 13 residues in the CDR3. The V gene lost 5 bases and the J gene lost 4 bases, with 11 bases spanning the gap.

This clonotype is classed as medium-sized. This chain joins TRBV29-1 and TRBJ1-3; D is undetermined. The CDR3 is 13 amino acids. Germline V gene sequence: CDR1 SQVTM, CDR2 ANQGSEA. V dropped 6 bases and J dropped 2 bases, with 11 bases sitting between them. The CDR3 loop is CSVRYGAGNTIYF. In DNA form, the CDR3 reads TGCAGCGTCCGTTACGGGGCTGGAAACACCATATATTTT.

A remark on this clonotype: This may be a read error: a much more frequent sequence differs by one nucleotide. Here the CDR3 DNA reads TGCAGTGCTAGCCGGCCGGCTACAGCCTACAATGAGCAGTTCTTC. Amino acid sequence: CSASRPATAYNEQFF. This chain connects TRBV20-1 to TRBJ2-1; D is unresolved. This CDR3 contains 15 residues. Germline lookup yields CDR1 DFQATT and CDR2 SNEGSKA (reference sequence). V gave up 3 bases and J gave up 2 bases, with 14 bases separating them.

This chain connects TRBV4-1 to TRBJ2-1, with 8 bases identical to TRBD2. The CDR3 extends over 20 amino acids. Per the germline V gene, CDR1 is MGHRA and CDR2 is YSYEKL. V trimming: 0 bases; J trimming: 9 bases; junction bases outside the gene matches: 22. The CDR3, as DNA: TGCGCCAGCAGCCAAGATAGGGGACTAGTCCCGTCGGGCCATTCGGGTGAGCAGTTCTTC. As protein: CASSQDRGLVPSGHSGEQFF.